The T cell receptor beta chain under discussion was sequenced for a study of T cells in Graves' hyperthyroidism and ophthalmopathy. Based on clinical symptoms, serum thyroxine and TRAb, thyroid ultrasound and orbital computed tomography, diagnoses were reached. TCR beta CDR3 region amplification was performed from RNA transcripts. A first-round RT-PCR of the TCR CDR3 used the HTBI primer set. TCRdb itself ran the multiplex PCR reads through MiXCR, one entry per CDR3 protein. The sample holds roughly 500,000 distinct CDR3 sequences, about half seen once. This clonotype showed up many times. Its antigen is undetermined. The V gene lost 4 bases and the J gene lost 7 bases, with 12 bases spanning the gap. Germline V gene lookup returns CDR1 SGHRS and CDR2 YFSETQ. The CDR3 consists of 14 residues. Regarding the study as a whole: The blood repertoire included most of the expanded thyroid clonotypes above 0.001.

The chain joins TRBV5-1 to TRBJ1-6; possibly TRBD1 for D (6 bases). This receptor was obtained from an adult woman with Graves' disease, either hyperthyroidism or ophthalmopathy (not recorded which). Material for sequencing was peripheral blood or thyroid tissue (not recorded which). The CDR3 is CASSLGQDNSPLHF. The DNA for the CDR3 is TGCGCCAGCAGCCTGGGACAAGACAATTCACCCCTCCACTTT.